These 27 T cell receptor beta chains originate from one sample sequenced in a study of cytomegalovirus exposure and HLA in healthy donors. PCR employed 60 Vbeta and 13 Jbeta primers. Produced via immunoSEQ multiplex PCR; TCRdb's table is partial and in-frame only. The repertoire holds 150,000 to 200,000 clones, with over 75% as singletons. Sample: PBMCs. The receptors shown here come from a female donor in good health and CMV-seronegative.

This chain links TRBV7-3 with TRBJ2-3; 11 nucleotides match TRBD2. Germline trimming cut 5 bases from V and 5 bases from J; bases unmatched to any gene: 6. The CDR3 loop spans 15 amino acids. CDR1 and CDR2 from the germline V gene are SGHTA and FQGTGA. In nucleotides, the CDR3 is TGTGCCAGCAGCAAACTAGCGGGAGTTCAAGATACGCAGTATTTT. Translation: CASSKLAGVQDTQYF.

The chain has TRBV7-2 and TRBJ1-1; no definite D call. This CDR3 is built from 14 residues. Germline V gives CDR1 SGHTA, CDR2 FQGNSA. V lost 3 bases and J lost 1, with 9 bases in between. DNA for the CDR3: TGTGCCAGCAGCTTTGCGGGGAGGAACACTGAAGCTTTCTTT. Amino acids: CASSFAGRNTEAFF. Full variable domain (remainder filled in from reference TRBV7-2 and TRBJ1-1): GAGVSQSPSNKVTEKGKDVELRCDPISGHTALYWYRQSLGQGLEFLIYFQGNSAPDKSGLPSDRFSAERTGGSVSTLTIQRTQQEDSAVYLCASSFAGRNTEAFFGQGTRLTVV.

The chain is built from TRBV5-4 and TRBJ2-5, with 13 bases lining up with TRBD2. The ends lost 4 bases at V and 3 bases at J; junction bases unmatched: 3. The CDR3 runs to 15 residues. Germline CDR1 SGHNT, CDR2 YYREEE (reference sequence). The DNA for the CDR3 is TGTGCCAGCAGCCCCGGACTAGCGGGGGAAGAGACCCAGTACTTC. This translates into CASSPGLAGEETQYF.

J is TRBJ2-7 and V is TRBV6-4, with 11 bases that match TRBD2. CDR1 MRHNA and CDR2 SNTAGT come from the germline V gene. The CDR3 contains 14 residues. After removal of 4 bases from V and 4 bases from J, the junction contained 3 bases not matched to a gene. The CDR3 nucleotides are TGTGCCAGCAGTGTACTAGCGGGAGATTACGAGCAGTACTTC. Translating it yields CASSVLAGDYEQYF.

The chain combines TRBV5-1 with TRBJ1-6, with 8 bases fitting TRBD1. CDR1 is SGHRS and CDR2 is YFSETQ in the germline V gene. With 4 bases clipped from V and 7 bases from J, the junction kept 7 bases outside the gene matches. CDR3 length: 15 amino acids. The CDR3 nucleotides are TGCGCCAGCAGCCTCGGACAGGGCCGCAATTCACCCCTCCACTTT. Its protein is CASSLGQGRNSPLHF.

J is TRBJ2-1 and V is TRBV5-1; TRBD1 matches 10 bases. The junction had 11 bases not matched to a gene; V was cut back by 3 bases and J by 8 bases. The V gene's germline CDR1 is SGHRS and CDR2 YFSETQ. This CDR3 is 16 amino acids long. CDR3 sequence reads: CASSYAGTGEGYEQFF. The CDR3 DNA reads TGCGCCAGCAGCTATGCCGGGACAGGGGAGGGATATGAGCAGTTCTTC.

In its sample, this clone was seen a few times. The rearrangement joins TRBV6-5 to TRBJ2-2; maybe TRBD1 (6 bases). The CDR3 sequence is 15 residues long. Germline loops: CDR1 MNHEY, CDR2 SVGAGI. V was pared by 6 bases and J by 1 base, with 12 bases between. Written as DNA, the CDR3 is TGTGCCAGCAGACCCCCAGGGGTGAACACCGGGGAGCTGTTTTTT. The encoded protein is CASRPPGVNTGELFF.

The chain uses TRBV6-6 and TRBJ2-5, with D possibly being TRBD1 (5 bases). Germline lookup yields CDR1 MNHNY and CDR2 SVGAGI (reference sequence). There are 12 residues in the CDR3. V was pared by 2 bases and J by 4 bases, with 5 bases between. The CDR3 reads CASSYRGETQYF. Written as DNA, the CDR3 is TGTGCCAGCAGTTACAGGGGAGAGACCCAGTACTTC.

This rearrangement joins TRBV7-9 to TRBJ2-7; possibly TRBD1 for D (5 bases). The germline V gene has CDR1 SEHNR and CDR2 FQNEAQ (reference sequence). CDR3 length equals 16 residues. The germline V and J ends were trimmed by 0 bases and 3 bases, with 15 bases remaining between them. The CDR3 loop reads CASSLALQGVDYEQYF. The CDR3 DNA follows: TGTGCCAGCAGCTTAGCGCTACAAGGGGTGGACTACGAGCAGTACTTC. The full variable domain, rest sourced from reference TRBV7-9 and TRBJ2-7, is DTGVSQNPRHKITKRGQNVTFRCDPISEHNRLYWYRQTLGQGPEFLTYFQNEAQLEKSRLLSDRFSAERPKGSFSTLEIQRTEQGDSAMYLCASSLALQGVDYEQYFGPGTRLTVT.

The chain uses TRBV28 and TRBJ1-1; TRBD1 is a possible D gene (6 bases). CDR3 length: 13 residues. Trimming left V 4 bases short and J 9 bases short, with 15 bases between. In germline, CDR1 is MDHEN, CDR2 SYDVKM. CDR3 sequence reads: CASSSSGVVKAFF. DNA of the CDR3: TGTGCCAGCAGTTCGTCAGGGGTGGTTAAAGCTTTCTTT.

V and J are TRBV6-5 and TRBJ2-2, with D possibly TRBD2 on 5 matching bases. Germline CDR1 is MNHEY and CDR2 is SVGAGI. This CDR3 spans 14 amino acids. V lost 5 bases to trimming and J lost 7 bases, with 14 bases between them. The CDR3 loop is CASSEERGIGELFF. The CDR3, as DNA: TGTGCCAGCAGTGAAGAGCGAGGGATCGGGGAGCTGTTTTTT.

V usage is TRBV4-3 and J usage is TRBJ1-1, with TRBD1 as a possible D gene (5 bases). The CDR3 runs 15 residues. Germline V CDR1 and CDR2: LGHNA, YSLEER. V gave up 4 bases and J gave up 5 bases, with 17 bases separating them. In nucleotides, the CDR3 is TGCGCCAGCAGCCGGGACCCGGGGGGGGGTACTGAAGCTTTCTTT. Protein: CASSRDPGGGTEAFF.

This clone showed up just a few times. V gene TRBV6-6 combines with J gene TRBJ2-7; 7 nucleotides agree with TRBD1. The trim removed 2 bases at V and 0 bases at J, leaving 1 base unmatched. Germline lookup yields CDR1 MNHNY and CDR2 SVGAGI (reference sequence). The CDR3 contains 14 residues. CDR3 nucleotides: TGTGCCAGCAGTTACGGGGACAGCTCCTACGAGCAGTACTTC. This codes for CASSYGDSSYEQYF.

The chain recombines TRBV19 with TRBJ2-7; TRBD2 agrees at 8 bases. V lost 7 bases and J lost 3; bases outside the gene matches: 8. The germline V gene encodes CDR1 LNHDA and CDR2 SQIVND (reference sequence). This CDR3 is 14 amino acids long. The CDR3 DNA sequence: TGTGCCAGTACCGGGAGGGGGGGATTCTACGAGCAGTACTTC. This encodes CASTGRGGFYEQYF.

CDR3: CASSGTLGYTF. The CDR3 DNA follows: TGTGCCAGCAGCGGGACACTGGGCTACACCTTC. The V and J genes are TRBV6-5 and TRBJ1-2, with D perhaps matching TRBD1 (6 bases). The CDR3 has 11 residues. The V end lost 6 bases, the J end lost 8 bases, and 10 bases lay between the germline ends. Germline CDR1 is MNHEY and CDR2 is SVGAGI.

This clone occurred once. The CDR3 DNA reads as TGTGCCAGCAGCCCGGGACAGAACACCGGGGAGCTGTTTTTT. Translated, it gives CASSPGQNTGELFF. The chain uses TRBV7-2 and TRBJ2-2; perhaps TRBD1 as D (6 bases). Germline V CDR1 and CDR2: SGHTA, FQGNSA. Between the trimmed V and J ends, which lost 5 bases and 1 base, there was a span of 8 bases. CDR3 size: 14 residues.

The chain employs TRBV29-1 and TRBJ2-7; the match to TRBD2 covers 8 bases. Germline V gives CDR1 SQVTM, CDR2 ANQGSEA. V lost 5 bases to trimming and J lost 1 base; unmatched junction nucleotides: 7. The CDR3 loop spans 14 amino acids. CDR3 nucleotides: TGCAGCGTTATTCGGGGGGGCCGGTCCTACGAGCAGTACTTC. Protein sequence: CSVIRGGRSYEQYF.

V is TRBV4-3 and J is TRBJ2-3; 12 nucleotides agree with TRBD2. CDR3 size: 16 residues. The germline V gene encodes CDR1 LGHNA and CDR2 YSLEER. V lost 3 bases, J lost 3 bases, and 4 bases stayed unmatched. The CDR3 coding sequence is TGCGCCAGCAGCCAGCTAGCGGGGGGGGAGACAGATACGCAGTATTTT. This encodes CASSQLAGGETDTQYF.

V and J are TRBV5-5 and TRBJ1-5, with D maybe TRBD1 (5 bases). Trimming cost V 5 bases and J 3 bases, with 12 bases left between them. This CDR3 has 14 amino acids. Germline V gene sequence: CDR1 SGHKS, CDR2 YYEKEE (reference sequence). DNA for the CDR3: TGTGCCAGCAGGCCCGGGACTGACAATCAGCCCCAGCATTTT. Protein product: CASRPGTDNQPQHF. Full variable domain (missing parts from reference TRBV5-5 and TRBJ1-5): DAGVTQSPTHLIKTRGQQVTLRCSPISGHKSVSWYQQVLGQGPQFIFQYYEKEERGRGNFPDRFSARQFPNYSSELNVNALLLGDSALYLCASRPGTDNQPQHFGDGTRLSIL.

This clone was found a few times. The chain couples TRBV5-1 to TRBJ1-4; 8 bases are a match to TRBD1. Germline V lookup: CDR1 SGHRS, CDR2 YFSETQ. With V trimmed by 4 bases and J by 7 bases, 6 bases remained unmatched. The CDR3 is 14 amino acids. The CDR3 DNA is TGCGCCAGCAGCCCGGGGGGACAGGTTGAAAAACTGTTTTTT. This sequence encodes CASSPGGQVEKLFF.

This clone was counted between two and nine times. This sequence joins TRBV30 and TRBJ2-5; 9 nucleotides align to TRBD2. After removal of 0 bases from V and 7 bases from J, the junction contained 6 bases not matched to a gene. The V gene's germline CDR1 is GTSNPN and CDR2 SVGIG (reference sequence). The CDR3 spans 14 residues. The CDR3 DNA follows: TGTGCCTGGAGTGTACTAGGCGGGGGGGGGACCCAGTACTTC. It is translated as CAWSVLGGGGTQYF.

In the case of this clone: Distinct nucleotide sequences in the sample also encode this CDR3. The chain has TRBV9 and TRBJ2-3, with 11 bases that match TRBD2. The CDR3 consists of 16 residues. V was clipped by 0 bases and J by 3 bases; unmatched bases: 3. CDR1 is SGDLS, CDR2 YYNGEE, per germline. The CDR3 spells CASSVGGLAETDTQYF. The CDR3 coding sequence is TGTGCCAGCAGCGTAGGGGGACTAGCGGAGACAGATACGCAGTATTTT.

This CDR3 reads CSVEIQGRNTIYF. CDR3 in DNA: TGCAGCGTTGAGATACAGGGAAGGAACACCATATATTTT. The rearrangement links TRBV29-1 to TRBJ1-3; D might be TRBD1 (6 bases). The germline V gene encodes CDR1 SQVTM and CDR2 ANQGSEA. CDR3 length: 13 residues. V was clipped by 3 bases and J by 7 bases, with 13 bases between them.

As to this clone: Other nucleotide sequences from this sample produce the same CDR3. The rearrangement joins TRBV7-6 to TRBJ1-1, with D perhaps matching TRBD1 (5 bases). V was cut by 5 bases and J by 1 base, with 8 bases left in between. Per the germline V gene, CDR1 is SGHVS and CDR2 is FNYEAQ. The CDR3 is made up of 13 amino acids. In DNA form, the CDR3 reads TGTGCCAGCAGCGTTCAGGGGAACACTGAAGCTTTCTTT. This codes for CASSVQGNTEAFF.

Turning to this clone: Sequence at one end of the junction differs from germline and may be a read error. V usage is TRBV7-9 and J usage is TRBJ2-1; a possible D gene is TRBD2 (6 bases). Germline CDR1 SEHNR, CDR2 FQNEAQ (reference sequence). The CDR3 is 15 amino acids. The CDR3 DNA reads TGTTCCAGCAGCTTAGCGGCGGGATCGTCCAATGAGCAGTTCTTC. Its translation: CSSSLAAGSSNEQFF.

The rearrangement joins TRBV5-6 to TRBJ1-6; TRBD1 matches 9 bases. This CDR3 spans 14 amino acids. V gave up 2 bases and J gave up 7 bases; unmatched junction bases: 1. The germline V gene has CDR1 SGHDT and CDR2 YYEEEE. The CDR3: CASSLQGANSPLHF. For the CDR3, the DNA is TGTGCCAGCAGCTTACAGGGGGCGAATTCACCCCTCCACTTT.

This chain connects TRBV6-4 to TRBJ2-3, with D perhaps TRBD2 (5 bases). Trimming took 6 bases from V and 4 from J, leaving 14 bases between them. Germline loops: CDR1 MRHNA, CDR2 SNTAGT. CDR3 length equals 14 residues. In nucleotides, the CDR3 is TGTGCCAGCAGGGCCAGCGGCCGGTCAGATACGCAGTATTTT. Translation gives CASRASGRSDTQYF.